This T cell receptor (beta chain) was identified in a study of CXCR3-negative and CXCR3-positive naive CD8 T cells. As concerns this clonotype: Its target is unknown.

Broader study findings: TRBV-TRBJ usage was alike in naive CXCR3-negative and CXCR3-positive cells but differed in memory cells. Both naive subsets had comparably high diversity; memory CD8+ cells much lower.

TRB cDNA libraries were made by UMI-labeled 5' RACE. No DNA is given; TCRdb re-called the 5' RACE reads and lists each CDR3 protein once. Its table lists tens of thousands of distinct CDR3 sequences. With some 300,000 cells each, the CD8+ T cell subsets were individually sorted in triplicate. The germline V gene has CDR1 LGHDT and CDR2 YNNKEL (reference sequence). The CDR3 covers 16 residues. The sequencing input was memory CD8+ T cells from blood. The rearrangement joins TRBV3-1 to TRBJ2-3. This sequence was found in a human donor in good health. Some clones in this sample may be carry-over from other donors' samples. CDR3 sequence: CASSQVLGLEADTQYF.